These T cell receptor beta chains were read from a single sample in a study of T cell changes during pregnancy in multiple sclerosis. Method: immunoSEQ multiplex PCR; TCRdb's copy keeps in-frame clones and lacks some. This sample has fewer than 30,000 clones, with about nine tenths found just once. This specimen was CD8+ T cells from peripheral blood mononuclear cells, taken in the second trimester of pregnancy. Receptors were obtained from a female donor with multiple sclerosis, enrolled in a pregnancy study. CDR3s include the opening cysteine and the closing phenylalanine or tryptophan. Each record gives: D gene, J gene, V gene, clone size, CDR3 DNA, CDR3 protein. The D gene is left open where the match is weak. A row's size may be missing; if present it is once, few, many or a size class.

D gene: NA
J gene: TRBJ2-6
V gene: TRBV7-9
clone size: NA
CDR3 DNA: TGTGCCAGCAGCTTAAGGCGTTGGAGCTCTGGGGCCAACGTCCTGACTTTC
CDR3 protein: CASSLRRWSSGANVLTF

D gene: NA
J gene: TRBJ2-7
V gene: TRBV6-6
clone size: NA
CDR3 DNA: TGTGCCAGCAGTTACAATCCCAGGGGCAGCTCCTACGAGCAGTACTTC
CDR3 protein: CASSYNPRGSSYEQYF

D gene: TRBD1
J gene: TRBJ2-7
V gene: TRBV27
clone size: NA
CDR3 DNA: TGTGCCAGCAGTTTCCAGGGGGCTTCCTACGAGCAGTACTTC
CDR3 protein: CASSFQGASYEQYF

D gene: TRBD2
J gene: TRBJ2-3
V gene: TRBV7-3
clone size: NA
CDR3 DNA: TGTGCCAGCAGCTCATTAGCGGGGGGGACCACAGATACGCAGTATTTT
CDR3 protein: CASSSLAGGTTDTQYF

D gene: NA
J gene: TRBJ2-7
V gene: TRBV6-1
clone size: NA
CDR3 DNA: TGTGCCAGCAGTGAAATGACGGGGGGCTTCGACGAGCAGTACTTC
CDR3 protein: CASSEMTGGFDEQYF

D gene: NA
J gene: TRBJ2-2
V gene: TRBV19
clone size: NA
CDR3 DNA: TGTGCCAGTAGTATATCCGCAGGGACCGGGGAGCTGTTTTTT
CDR3 protein: CASSISAGTGELFF

D gene: NA
J gene: TRBJ2-5
V gene: TRBV5-1
clone size: NA
CDR3 DNA: TGCGCCAGCAGCTTCCCAGGGGAAGAGACCCAGTACTTC
CDR3 protein: CASSFPGEETQYF

D gene: TRBD1
J gene: TRBJ2-7
V gene: TRBV6-5
clone size: few
CDR3 DNA: TGTGCCAGCAGTCTCTGGACAGGCGCCTACGAGCAGTACTTC
CDR3 protein: CASSLWTGAYEQYF

D gene: NA
J gene: TRBJ1-4
V gene: TRBV6-1
clone size: NA
CDR3 DNA: TGTGCCAGCAGTGAAGGGGAGGTTGAAAAACTGTTTTTT
CDR3 protein: CASSEGEVEKLFF

D gene: TRBD1
J gene: TRBJ2-5
V gene: TRBV5-1
clone size: NA
CDR3 DNA: TGCGCCAGCAGCGCCATGGGACAGGGGGAAGAGACCCAGTACTTC
CDR3 protein: CASSAMGQGEETQYF

D gene: NA
J gene: TRBJ1-5
V gene: TRBV18
clone size: once
CDR3 DNA: TGTGCCAGCGGGCCGGGGTATAGGCAGCCCCAGCATTTT
CDR3 protein: CASGPGYRQPQHF

D gene: NA
J gene: TRBJ1-5
V gene: TRBV7-9
clone size: NA
CDR3 DNA: TGTGCCAGCAGCTTAGTCGGGAGCAATCAGCCCCAGCATTTT
CDR3 protein: CASSLVGSNQPQHF

D gene: NA
J gene: TRBJ2-6
V gene: TRBV19
clone size: NA
CDR3 DNA: TGTGCCAGTAGTGCGTACGAGGGTTCTGGGGCCAACGTCCTGACTTTC
CDR3 protein: CASSAYEGSGANVLTF

D gene: TRBD1
J gene: TRBJ2-3
V gene: TRBV27
clone size: NA
CDR3 DNA: TGTGCCAGCAGTTCGACAGGGCACACAGATACGCAGTATTTT
CDR3 protein: CASSSTGHTDTQYF

D gene: NA
J gene: TRBJ1-2
V gene: TRBV18
clone size: NA
CDR3 DNA: TGTGCCAGCTCACCCCTACAGGAACCTTATGGCTACACCTTC
CDR3 protein: CASSPLQEPYGYTF

D gene: NA
J gene: TRBJ2-1
V gene: TRBV13
clone size: once
CDR3 DNA: TGTGCCAGCAGCTTAGCGGCAGGGAATGAGCAGTTCTTC
CDR3 protein: CASSLAAGNEQFF

D gene: NA
J gene: TRBJ2-1
V gene: TRBV6-4
clone size: NA
CDR3 DNA: TGTGCCAGCAGTGAATATCTGGTTAGTGGTAGCTCCTACAATGAGCAGTTCTTC
CDR3 protein: CASSEYLVSGSSYNEQFF

D gene: TRBD1
J gene: TRBJ2-2
V gene: TRBV5-1
clone size: NA
CDR3 DNA: TGCGCCAGCAGCTCCCGGACAGGCTCGAACACCGGGGAGCTGTTTTTT
CDR3 protein: CASSSRTGSNTGELFF

D gene: TRBD2
J gene: TRBJ2-1
V gene: TRBV6-1
clone size: NA
CDR3 DNA: TGTGCCAGCAGTGAAGCAGCGGGGGGCTACAATGAGCAGTTCTTC
CDR3 protein: CASSEAAGGYNEQFF

D gene: NA
J gene: TRBJ2-3
V gene: TRBV10-1
clone size: NA
CDR3 DNA: TGCGCCAGCAGTGAGTCGGGGCTAGCGACAGATACGCAGTATTTT
CDR3 protein: CASSESGLATDTQYF

D gene: NA
J gene: TRBJ1-1
V gene: TRBV5-6
clone size: NA
CDR3 DNA: TGTGCCAGCAGCCTGGGGGGCGGACGGACTGAAGCTTTCTTT
CDR3 protein: CASSLGGGRTEAFF

D gene: NA
J gene: TRBJ1-1
V gene: TRBV19
clone size: NA
CDR3 DNA: TGTGCCAGCACGAACAGGGTCTTGGAGGCTTTCTTT
CDR3 protein: CASTNRVLEAFF

D gene: TRBD2
J gene: TRBJ2-7
V gene: TRBV19
clone size: NA
CDR3 DNA: TGTGCCAGTGGCCCCCGGACTAGCGGGGGCCTCTCCTACGAGCAGTACTTC
CDR3 protein: CASGPRTSGGLSYEQYF

D gene: TRBD1
J gene: TRBJ1-1
V gene: TRBV27
clone size: NA
CDR3 DNA: TGTGCCAGCAGGTGGGACAGGGGTACTGAAGCTTTCTTT
CDR3 protein: CASRWDRGTEAFF

D gene: TRBD1
J gene: TRBJ1-4
V gene: TRBV11-2
clone size: NA
CDR3 DNA: TGTGCCAGCAGCCCTGTCGACAGGGGGCAGACTAATGAAAAACTGTTTTTT
CDR3 protein: CASSPVDRGQTNEKLFF

D gene: TRBD1
J gene: TRBJ2-1
V gene: TRBV9
clone size: NA
CDR3 DNA: TGTGCCAGCAGCGTAGGGGGACAGGATTTCTATGAGCAGTTCTTC
CDR3 protein: CASSVGGQDFYEQFF

D gene: NA
J gene: TRBJ1-4
V gene: TRBV5-6
clone size: NA
CDR3 DNA: TGTGCCAGCAGCCTCAACAGGGAAGGGGAAAAACTGTTTTTT
CDR3 protein: CASSLNREGEKLFF

D gene: TRBD1
J gene: TRBJ1-4
V gene: TRBV27
clone size: once
CDR3 DNA: TGTGCCAGCAGTCCCGTCGATAGGGGGCCTAATGAAAAACTGTTTTTT
CDR3 protein: CASSPVDRGPNEKLFF

D gene: TRBD1
J gene: TRBJ2-2
V gene: TRBV19
clone size: NA
CDR3 DNA: TGTGCCAGTATGAACTCATATTTGACAGGGTCTACCGGGGAGCTGTTTTTT
CDR3 protein: CASMNSYLTGSTGELFF

D gene: TRBD1
J gene: TRBJ2-7
V gene: TRBV6-1
clone size: NA
CDR3 DNA: TGTGCCAGCAGTGAAGTCGGGACAGGATCCTACGAGCAGTACTTC
CDR3 protein: CASSEVGTGSYEQYF

D gene: TRBD2
J gene: TRBJ2-5
V gene: TRBV6-4
clone size: NA
CDR3 DNA: TGTGCCAGCAGTGACTCGACTAGCGGGGAAGAGACCCAGTACTTC
CDR3 protein: CASSDSTSGEETQYF

D gene: NA
J gene: TRBJ2-7
V gene: TRBV6-5
clone size: NA
CDR3 DNA: TGTGCCAGCAGTTACTCGGGACTCTCCTACGAGCAGTACTTC
CDR3 protein: CASSYSGLSYEQYF

D gene: NA
J gene: TRBJ2-6
V gene: TRBV6-1
clone size: NA
CDR3 DNA: TGTGCCAGCAGTGAAGGGAGCTCTGGGGCCAACGTCCTGACTTTC
CDR3 protein: CASSEGSSGANVLTF

D gene: NA
J gene: TRBJ1-2
V gene: TRBV5-4
clone size: NA
CDR3 DNA: TGTGCCAGCAGTTCTAGGGGGTACGGCTACACCTTC
CDR3 protein: CASSSRGYGYTF

D gene: TRBD1
J gene: TRBJ2-7
V gene: TRBV5-1
clone size: NA
CDR3 DNA: TGCGCCAGCAGCTTCGGGACAGGGGGCTGGTACGAGCAGTACTTC
CDR3 protein: CASSFGTGGWYEQYF

D gene: TRBD2
J gene: TRBJ2-1
V gene: TRBV5-5
clone size: few
CDR3 DNA: TGTGCCAGCAGCTCAAGCGGGGAGACCTACAATGAGCAGTTCTTC
CDR3 protein: CASSSSGETYNEQFF

D gene: NA
J gene: TRBJ1-1
V gene: TRBV7-9
clone size: NA
CDR3 DNA: TGTGCCAGCAGCTTAGCGCTAGGCCTGAACACTGAAGCTTTCTTT
CDR3 protein: CASSLALGLNTEAFF

D gene: TRBD1
J gene: TRBJ2-3
V gene: TRBV28
clone size: NA
CDR3 DNA: TGTGCCAGCAGTTTGTTACAGGGGGATACGCAGTATTTT
CDR3 protein: CASSLLQGDTQYF

D gene: TRBD2
J gene: TRBJ2-3
V gene: TRBV29-1
clone size: NA
CDR3 DNA: TGCAGCGTTGACGGGGGGACCCGCCCCGGTACGCAGTATTTT
CDR3 protein: CSVDGGTRPGTQYF

D gene: NA
J gene: TRBJ1-2
V gene: TRBV11-2
clone size: NA
CDR3 DNA: TGTGCCAGCAGCTTAGGAGTGCGGGATAAGGGCTACACCTTC
CDR3 protein: CASSLGVRDKGYTF

D gene: NA
J gene: TRBJ2-7
V gene: TRBV7-7
clone size: few
CDR3 DNA: TGTGCTAGCAGCTTAGTAGCGTGGTCCAAGCAGTACTTC
CDR3 protein: CASSLVAWSKQYF

D gene: NA
J gene: TRBJ2-1
V gene: TRBV20-1
clone size: NA
CDR3 DNA: TGCAGTGCTAGAGTAGTCACTGAGCAGTTCTTC
CDR3 protein: CSARVVTEQFF

D gene: NA
J gene: TRBJ1-5
V gene: TRBV5-6
clone size: NA
CDR3 DNA: TGTGCCAGCAGCTTGGGTGTGGCGGGGTTCCATCAGCCCCAGCATTTT
CDR3 protein: CASSLGVAGFHQPQHF

D gene: NA
J gene: TRBJ2-2
V gene: TRBV27
clone size: NA
CDR3 DNA: TGTGCCAGCAGTTTCCGGGTGGGCACCGGGGAGCTGTTTTTT
CDR3 protein: CASSFRVGTGELFF

D gene: NA
J gene: TRBJ2-7
V gene: TRBV2
clone size: NA
CDR3 DNA: TGTGCCAGCAGTGGTCTACCCAACTACGAGCAGTACTTC
CDR3 protein: CASSGLPNYEQYF